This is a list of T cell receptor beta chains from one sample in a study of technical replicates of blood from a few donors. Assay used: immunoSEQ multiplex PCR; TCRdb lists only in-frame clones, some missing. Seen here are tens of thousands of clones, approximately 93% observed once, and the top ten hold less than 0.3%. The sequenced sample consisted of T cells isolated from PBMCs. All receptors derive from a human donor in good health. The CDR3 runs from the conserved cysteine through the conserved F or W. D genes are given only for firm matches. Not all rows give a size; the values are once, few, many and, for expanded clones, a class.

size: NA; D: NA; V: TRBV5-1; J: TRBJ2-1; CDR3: CASSLVSGQYNEQFF; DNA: TGCGCCAGCAGCTTGGTGTCTGGACAATACAATGAGCAGTTCTTC
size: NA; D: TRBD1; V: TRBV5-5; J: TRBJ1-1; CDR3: CASSLRDYDRGDSEAFF; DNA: TGTGCCAGCAGCTTGCGGGACTACGACAGGGGGGACTCTGAAGCTTTCTTT
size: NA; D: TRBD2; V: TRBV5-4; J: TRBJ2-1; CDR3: CASSTTSGNYNEQFF; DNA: TGTGCCAGCAGCACGACTAGCGGTAACTACAATGAGCAGTTCTTC
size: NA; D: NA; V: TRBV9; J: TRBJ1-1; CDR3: CASSERSESEAFF; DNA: TGTGCCAGCAGCGAGAGATCGGAGTCTGAAGCTTTCTTT
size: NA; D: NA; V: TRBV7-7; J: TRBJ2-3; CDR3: CASSFGRSGSTDTQYF; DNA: TGTGCCAGCAGCTTTGGCCGGAGCGGGAGCACAGATACGCAGTATTTT
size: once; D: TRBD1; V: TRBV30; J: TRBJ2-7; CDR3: CAWTTEFVRDRSYEQYF; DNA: TGTGCCTGGACCACGGAATTCGTCCGGGACAGGTCCTACGAGCAGTACTTC
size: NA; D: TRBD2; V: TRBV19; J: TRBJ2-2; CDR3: CASSHITSGGAEGGELFF; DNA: TGTGCCAGTAGCCATATTACTAGCGGGGGGGCCGAGGGCGGGGAGCTGTTTTTT
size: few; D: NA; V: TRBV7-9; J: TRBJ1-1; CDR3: CASSLHGNTEAFF; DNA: TGTGCCAGCAGCTTACACGGGAACACTGAAGCTTTCTTT
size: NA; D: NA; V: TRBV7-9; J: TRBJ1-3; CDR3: CASSLETGYSGNTIYF; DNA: TGTGCCAGCAGCTTAGAAACAGGTTACTCTGGAAACACCATATATTTT
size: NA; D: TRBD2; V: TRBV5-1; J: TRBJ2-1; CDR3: CASSLELAGEFEQFF; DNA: TGCGCCAGCAGCTTGGAACTAGCGGGAGAGTTTGAGCAGTTCTTC
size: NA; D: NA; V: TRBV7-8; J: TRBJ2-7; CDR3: CASSARVPYEQYF; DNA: TGTGCCAGCAGCGCCAGGGTACCCTACGAGCAGTACTTC
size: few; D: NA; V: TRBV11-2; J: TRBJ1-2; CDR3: CASSSSVTF; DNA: TGTGCCAGCAGCTCCTCGGTCACCTTC
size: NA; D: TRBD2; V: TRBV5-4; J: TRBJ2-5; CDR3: CASSLASGRAQETQYF; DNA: TGTGCCAGCAGCTTGGCTAGCGGGAGGGCCCAAGAGACCCAGTACTTC
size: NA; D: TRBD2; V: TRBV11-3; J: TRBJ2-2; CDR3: CASRGGTGELFF; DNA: TGTGCCAGCCGGGGAGGGACCGGGGAGCTGTTTTTT
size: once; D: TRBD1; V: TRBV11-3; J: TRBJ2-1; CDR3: CASSSGGQGAFQFF; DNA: TGTGCCAGCAGCTCAGGCGGACAGGGGGCATTTCAGTTCTTC
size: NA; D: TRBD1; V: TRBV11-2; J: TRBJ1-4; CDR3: CASSLLGTGDSNEKLFF; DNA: TGTGCCAGCAGCTTATTAGGGACAGGGGATTCGAATGAAAAACTGTTTTTT
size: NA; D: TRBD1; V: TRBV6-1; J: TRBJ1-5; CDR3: CASSEQGDQPQHF; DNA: TGTGCCAGCAGTGAACAGGGGGATCAGCCCCAGCATTTT
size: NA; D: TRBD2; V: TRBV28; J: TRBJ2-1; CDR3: CASSSGTSGYNEQFF; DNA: TGTGCCAGCAGTTCCGGGACTAGCGGCTACAATGAGCAGTTCTTC
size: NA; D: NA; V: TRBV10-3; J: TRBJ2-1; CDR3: CAISESRSTYNEQFF; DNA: TGTGCCATCAGTGAGTCACGCTCTACTTACAATGAGCAGTTCTTC
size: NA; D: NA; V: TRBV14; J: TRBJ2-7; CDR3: CASSLAGNYEQYF; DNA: TGTGCCAGCAGCCTAGCAGGGAACTACGAGCAGTACTTC
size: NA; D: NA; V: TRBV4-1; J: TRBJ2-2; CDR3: CASSRPGGTGELFF; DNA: TGCGCCAGCAGCCGCCCCGGAGGCACCGGGGAGCTGTTTTTT
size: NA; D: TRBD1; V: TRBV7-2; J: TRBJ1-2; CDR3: CASYQGDYGYTF; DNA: TGTGCCAGCTACCAGGGGGACTATGGCTACACCTTC
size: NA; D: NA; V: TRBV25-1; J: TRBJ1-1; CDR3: CASSHRETEAFF; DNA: TGTGCCAGCAGTCACAGGGAAACTGAAGCTTTCTTT
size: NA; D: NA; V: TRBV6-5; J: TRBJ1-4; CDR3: CASSYSRLTNEKLFF; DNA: TGTGCCAGCAGTTACTCGCGGCTAACTAATGAAAAACTGTTTTTT
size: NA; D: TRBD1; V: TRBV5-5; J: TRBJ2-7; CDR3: CASSAGTAEQYF; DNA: TGTGCCAGCAGCGCCGGGACAGCCGAGCAGTACTTC
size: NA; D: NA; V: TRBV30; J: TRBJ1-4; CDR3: CAWSPASDLKREKLFF; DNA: TGTGCCTGGAGCCCTGCATCGGACCTCAAGCGGGAAAAACTGTTTTTT
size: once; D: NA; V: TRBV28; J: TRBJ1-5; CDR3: CASSAPRQLYSNQPQHF; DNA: TGTGCCAGCAGCGCCCCCAGACAGTTGTATAGCAATCAGCCCCAGCATTTT
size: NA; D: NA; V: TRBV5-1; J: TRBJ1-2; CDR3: CASSLVRPGEDGYTF; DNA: TGCGCCAGCAGCTTGGTACGTCCAGGGGAAGATGGCTACACCTTC
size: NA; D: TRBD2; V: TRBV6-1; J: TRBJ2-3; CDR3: CASSEAGNSGSGADTQYF; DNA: TGTGCCAGCAGTGAAGCTGGTAATAGCGGGAGTGGGGCAGATACGCAGTATTTT
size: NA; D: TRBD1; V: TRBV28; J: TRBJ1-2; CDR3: CASTQTGWYGYTF; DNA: TGTGCCAGCACCCAGACAGGGTGGTATGGCTACACCTTC
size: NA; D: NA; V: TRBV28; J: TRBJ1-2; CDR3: CASKFLANYGYTF; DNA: TGTGCCAGCAAGTTCTTAGCCAACTATGGCTACACCTTC